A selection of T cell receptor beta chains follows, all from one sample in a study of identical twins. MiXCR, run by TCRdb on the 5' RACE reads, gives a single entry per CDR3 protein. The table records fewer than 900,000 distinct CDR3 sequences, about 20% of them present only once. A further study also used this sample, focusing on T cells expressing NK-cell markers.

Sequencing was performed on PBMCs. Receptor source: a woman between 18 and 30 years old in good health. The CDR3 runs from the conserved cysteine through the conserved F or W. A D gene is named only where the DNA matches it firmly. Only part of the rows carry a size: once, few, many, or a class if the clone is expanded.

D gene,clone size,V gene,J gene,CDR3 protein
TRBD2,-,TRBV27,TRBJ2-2,CASSFPSGSNGELFF
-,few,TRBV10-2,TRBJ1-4,CASSAMGPVLEKLFF
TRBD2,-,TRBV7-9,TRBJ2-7,CASSSGTSGLYEQYF
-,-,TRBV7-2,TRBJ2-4,CASSAMTANIQYF
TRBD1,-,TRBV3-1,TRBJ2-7,CASSQEIGGIPYEQYF
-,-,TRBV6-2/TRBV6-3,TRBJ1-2,CASMAANYGYTF
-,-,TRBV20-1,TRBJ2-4,CSARDWGLQGGNIQYF
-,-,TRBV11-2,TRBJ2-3,CASSFGVRQGTDTQYF
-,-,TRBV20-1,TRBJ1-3,CSANAIGAHSGNTIYF
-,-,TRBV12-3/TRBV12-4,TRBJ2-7,CASSADRSEQYF
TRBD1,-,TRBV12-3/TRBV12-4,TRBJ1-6,CASSPGTGVSPLHF